This T cell receptor (beta chain) was sequenced in a study of cytomegalovirus exposure and HLA in healthy donors. Sequencing was performed with immunoSEQ multiplex PCR; in TCRdb, only in-frame clones are kept and a portion is missing. The table lists 150,000 to 200,000 clones, about 85% of them singletons. Between the trimmed V and J ends, which lost 3 bases and 1 base, there was a span of 4 bases. Germline V gene sequence: CDR1 GTSNPN, CDR2 SVGIG (reference sequence). This CDR3 is 12 amino acids long. Sequenced sample: PBMCs. The V call is TRBV30, the J call TRBJ1-3; D not certain. This TCR came from a man aged 18 to 30 in good health and CMV-seropositive. CDR3 sequence: CAWSSSGNTIYF. DNA of the CDR3: TGTGCCTGGAGCTCTTCTGGAAACACCATATATTTT.